This record concerns one TCR beta chain sequence. This clone has only one observation. Its specific antigen is unknown. No much larger clone is present one base from it, and per-base qualities are unavailable. The data originate from a study of blood T cell repertoires in COVID-19 (dated by TCRdb to about 2020). The study in broad terms: Samples covering the acute and convalescent phases of COVID-19 were provided by collaborators in the United States, Italy and Spain. Where available, HLA class I and class II types were obtained from metadata supplied by the sample provider rather than from assay-based typing. Deeply sampled blood TCRbeta repertoires from subjects exposed to, actively infected with, or recovered from COVID-19 were included in the dataset. The repertoires were released in a freely available public database meant as a resource for research on the immune response to SARS-CoV-2. Sample metadata almost always included a de-identified subject ID, COVID-19 status, age in years and sex. The material from the prospective study consisted of cDNA or gDNA derived from T cells, B-cell-depleted T cells, or PBMCs. The samples were drawn from two sources: the first 160 participants of the ongoing ImmuneRACE study, and fewer than 1,500 subjects contributed by 6 global collaborators. Here is what the overall study found, with its caveats: The quantity of clinical and demographic metadata differed by source and by participant and was supplied without curation.

Collaborating institutions collected whole blood in K2EDTA tubes following their own protocols. For TCRbeta analysis, collaborators shipped samples in one of three forms: frozen whole blood, isolated PBMCs, or DNA extracted from either of those sample types. As encoded in the germline V gene, CDR1 is LGHNA while CDR2 is YSLEER. Clipping removes 0 bases from V and 6 bases from J, with 8 as the unmatched junction base count. The CDR3, cysteine through phenylalanine, is 16 amino acids long. Here the CDR3 DNA is all that survives: 48 bases in frame from base 1. TCRbeta CDR3 regions were amplified from genomic DNA by means of the immunoSEQ Assay, a bias-controlled multiplex PCR. As for the original processing: Within the assay, amplification of reference gene primers was used to estimate how many nucleated cells each sample contained. To quantify the absolute abundance of each unique TCRbeta CDR3 rearrangement, sequence reads were collapsed and filtered. For each sample, productive Simpson clonality was calculated by taking the square root of Simpson's diversity index across productive rearrangements. The clones in this table, taken by TCRdb from immuneACCESS, are in-frame only. Not every clone is retained; where verified, under half of the shortfall comes from an unresolved V gene, and the cause of the rest is unknown. The V and J calls and clone size come from that table; D and trimming were worked out from the DNA. The sample profile shows over 85,000 clones; over 65% of them were found once. 4% to 5.5% of the sample rests with the top ten.

The rearranged chain carries TRBV4-3 and TRBJ2-7, and 10 junction bases match TRBD1. The TCR was taken from a human donor in a cohort sampled during active COVID-19. The material sequenced was peripheral blood. The CDR3 reads as follows: CASSQDWGQGRAEQYF. The DNA sequence is TGCGCCAGCAGCCAAGATTGGGGACAGGGGAGGGCCGAGCAGTACTTC.